This T cell receptor (beta chain) was sequenced during a study of control samples from healthy donors and cancer patients. Measured with immunoSEQ multiplex PCR; TCRdb has only the in-frame clones, and not every one. The data show around 150,000 clones, 85% to 90% seen once. Per the germline V gene, CDR1 is SEHNR and CDR2 is FQNEAQ (reference sequence). V lost 2 bases, J lost 2 bases, and 10 bases lay in between. CDR3 size: 15 residues. The sequencing sample was made of blood. This sequence was found in a man aged 30 to 39 in good health. The chain links TRBV7-9 to TRBJ1-5; no firm D call. This chain's CDR3 is CASSLNGRGNQPQHF. CDR3 nucleotides: TGTGCCAGCAGCTTAAATGGACGCGGCAATCAGCCCCAGCATTTT.